This T cell receptor (beta chain) was captured by sequencing in a study of shared clonotypes between healthy human individuals (dated by TCRdb to 2018 to 2020). Notes on the research overall: The cohort included three men and a couple of women between 18 and 49 years of age. Blood TCR repertoires of a handful of healthy adults were deeply sequenced to estimate repertoire size and the extent of clonotype sharing between individuals. Different laboratories and diverse techniques were used to prepare libraries and sequence TCR repertoires, to increase sequencing depth and limit assay-specific biases. Leukapheresis yielded between about 0.85 and 10 billion PBMCs per donor. For each donor, three plates each were used for CD4 naive and CD4 memory, two plates were used for CD8 naive, and one plate was used for CD8 memory.

Counted from cysteine to phenylalanine, this CDR3 has 15 amino acids. Only CDR3 DNA remains: 45 bases, in frame from the first base. Cut back by 2 bases and 2 bases, the V and J ends lie 7 bases apart. CDR1 SGHAT and CDR2 FQNNGV are derived from the germline V gene. General conclusions and limits of the study: Rarefaction of sorted-subset datasets indicated incomplete sequencing despite the large sequencing depth. Higher generation probabilities were observed for clonotypes shared by all four sorted-subset donors than for non-shared clonotypes. Naive subsets generally had larger estimated clonotype richness than memory subsets did. Only blood was sampled, and tissue TCR repertoires likely differ from those in blood. The genetic and exposure-history diversity represented was limited by the small number of donors. Approximately 5% of naive CD4, 3.5% of naive CD8, about 2.4% of memory CD4, and about 0.4% of memory CD8 clonotypes were shared across several donors. Pairwise subsampling led to the expectation that sequencing depth would affect the degree of clonotype sharing among donors.

Of note for this clone: It lacks a known antigen. Base qualities are not at hand, and no much larger clone is one base apart.

The donors were healthy, HIV-negative adults who had no recently reported acute infections or vaccinations. All donors were Caucasian adults living in Nashville, Tennessee, USA. CD4+ T cells were enriched by magnetic negative selection, after which naive cells were positively selected on CD45RA and the negative fraction was taken as the memory subset. After blood collection by leukapheresis, PBMCs were isolated using Ficoll-Histopaque density gradient centrifugation and then cryopreserved in the vapor phase of liquid nitrogen. Purity and quantity of every magnetically sorted T cell population were checked by analytical flow cytometry. Genomic DNA was isolated from every sorted fraction and measured by UV absorbance on a Nanodrop 2000c. Using the deep immunoSEQ assay, TCR CDR3 regions were amplified from genomic DNA by multiplex PCR. For each cell subset, the extracted genomic DNA was distributed evenly across all wells of several immunoSEQ 96-well plates, and each plate served as one replicate. Each replicate PCR for sorted subsets received about 210 ng genomic DNA, equal to about 30,000 T cell genomes. The purified libraries were quantified using a Qubit 3.0 fluorometer, sized with a Bioanalyzer 2100, and then quantified again using the KAPA Library Quantification kit. Each immunoSEQ 96-well plate was sequenced on its own single-read 150-cycle Illumina NextSeq 550 flow cell. Per the authors' processing: Because the immunoSEQ output held only junctional sequences and lacked quality scores, the filtering could not match the filtering applied to full-length reads. To assign V/J genes and CDR3, sequences were annotated against IMGT germline references using PyIR, a Python wrapper for IgBLAST v1.9. Reads were filtered out if the reads had weak V/J assignments (E-value above 1e-6), no CDR3, stop codons, out-of-frame junctions, or ambiguous translated residues. A V3J clonotype was defined by an identical inferred V gene, J gene, and CDR3 amino acid sequence. To compute the percentage overlap between repertoires, the number of shared unique clonotypes was divided by the size of the smaller repertoire. Richness of each repertoire was evaluated using RTK rarefaction, the Chao1 estimator, and Recon v2.1 estimates of unobserved clonotypes. Generation probabilities for all TCRbeta clonotypes obtained by the gDNA method from four donors were computed using OLGA. The table comes from immuneACCESS by way of TCRdb, which keeps in-frame sequences with V and J called. Part of the clones is missing from these tables; in studies checked, under half for an unresolved V gene and the rest for unknown reasons. Clone size and the V and J calls come from that table; the DNA yielded D and trimming. Across this sample there are hundreds of thousands of clones, with 60% to 75% seen only once. The leading ten clones occupy 1.5% to 2% of the sample.

This chain is built from TRBV11-2 and TRBJ2-6, with no reliable assignment of the D segment. The TCR originated in a woman between 25 and 40 years old in good health. The source material was memory CD4+ T cells sorted from blood. The cell subset or site label of this sample denotes: CD45RA-negative fraction. The nucleotide sequence is TGTGCCAGCAGCTTAATCCGGACTGGGGCCAACGTCCTGACTTTC. It is translated as CASSLIRTGANVLTF.